This TCR beta chain was sequenced for a study of identical twins. With respect to this clonotype: As yet, its antigen is unknown.

Study-wide points: Cross-sectional statistical analysis, not tracking of the same donors, underpinned the conclusions. Beta out-of-frame sequences showed weaker excess twin sharing. The abundant beta clonotypes from cord blood had fewer insertions, and memory repertoires had none of this.

MiXCR, applied by TCRdb to the 5' RACE reads, yields one record per CDR3 protein. The repertoire holds 700,000 to 950,000 distinct CDR3 sequences, with 9% to 15% as singletons. Trimming removed 1 base at V and 7 bases at J, with 8 bases between. CDR3 length: 12 amino acids. This same sample was also taken into another study, of yellow fever vaccine responses in identical twins. As that report states: Twins reportedly had a vaccine T cell response that seemed partly convergent, partly personalized.

The V call is TRBV12-3 or TRBV12-4, the J call TRBJ2-7; D ambiguous. Sequencing used PBMCs. This TCR was recovered from a young woman in good health. The CDR3 sequence is CASSLVISEQYF. As DNA, the CDR3 is TGTGCCAGCAGTTTAGTCATCTCTGAGCAGTACTTC.